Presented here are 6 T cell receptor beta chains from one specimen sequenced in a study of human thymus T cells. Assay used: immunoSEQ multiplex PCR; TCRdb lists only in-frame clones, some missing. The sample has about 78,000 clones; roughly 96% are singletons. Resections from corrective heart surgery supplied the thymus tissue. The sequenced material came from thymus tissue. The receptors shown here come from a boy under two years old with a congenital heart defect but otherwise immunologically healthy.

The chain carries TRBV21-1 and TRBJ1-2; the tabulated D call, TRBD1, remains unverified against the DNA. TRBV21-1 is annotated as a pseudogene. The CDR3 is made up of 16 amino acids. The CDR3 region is CASSKDVGTGEGGYTF. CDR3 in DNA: TGTGCCAGCAGCAAAGATGTTGGGACAGGGGAAGGTGGCTACACCTTC.

The CDR3 region is CASSFAMGRNQPQHF. In nucleotides, the CDR3 is TGTGCCAGTAGTTTTGCGATGGGGCGCAATCAGCCCCAGCATTTT. The chain carries TRBV19 and TRBJ1-5, with D maybe TRBD1 (5 bases). The germline gives CDR1 LNHDA, CDR2 SQIVND (reference sequence). The ends were cut back, 5 bases at V and 2 bases at J, with 13 bases in the middle. The CDR3 loop spans 15 amino acids.

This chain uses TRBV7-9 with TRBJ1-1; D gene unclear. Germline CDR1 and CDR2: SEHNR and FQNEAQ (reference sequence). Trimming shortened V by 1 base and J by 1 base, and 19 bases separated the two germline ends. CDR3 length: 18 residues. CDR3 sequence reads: CASSLEKGNLGGNTEAFF. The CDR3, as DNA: TGTGCCAGCAGCTTAGAAAAGGGAAACCTGGGTGGGAACACTGAAGCTTTCTTT.

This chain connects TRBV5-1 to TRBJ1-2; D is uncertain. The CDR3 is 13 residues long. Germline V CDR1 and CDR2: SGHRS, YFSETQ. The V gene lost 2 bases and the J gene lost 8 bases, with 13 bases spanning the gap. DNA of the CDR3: TGCGCCAGCAGCTTAAAACTCCTAGGCGGCTACACCTTC. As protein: CASSLKLLGGYTF.

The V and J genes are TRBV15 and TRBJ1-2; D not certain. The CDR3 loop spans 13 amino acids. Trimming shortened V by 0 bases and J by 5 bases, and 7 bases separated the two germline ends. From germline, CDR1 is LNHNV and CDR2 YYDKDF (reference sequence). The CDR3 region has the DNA TGTGCCACCAGCAGAGATAGTTCTTATGGCTACACCTTC. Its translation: CATSRDSSYGYTF. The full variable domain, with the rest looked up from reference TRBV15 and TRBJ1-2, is DAMVIQNPRYQVTQFGKPVTLSCSQTLNHNVMYWYQQKSSQAPKLLFHYYDKDFNNEADTPDNFQSRRPNTSFCFLDIRSPGLGDTAMYLCATSRDSSYGYTFGSGTRLTVV.

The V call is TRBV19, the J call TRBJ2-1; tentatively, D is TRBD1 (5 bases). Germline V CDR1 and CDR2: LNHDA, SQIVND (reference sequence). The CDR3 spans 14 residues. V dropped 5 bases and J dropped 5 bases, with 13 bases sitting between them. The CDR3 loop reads CASSPRTLHNEQFF. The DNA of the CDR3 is TGTGCCAGTAGTCCTCGGACACTCCACAATGAGCAGTTCTTC.